This TCR beta chain came from a study of shared clonotypes between healthy human individuals (dated by TCRdb to 2020 to 2022). For context, the study as a whole: The cohort included three men and a couple of women between 18 and 49 years of age. Per donor, three plates each were used for CD4 naive and CD4 memory, two for CD8 naive, and one for CD8 memory. The study deeply sequenced blood TCR repertoires of five healthy adults to estimate repertoire size and the extent of clonotype sharing between individuals. To increase sequencing depth and limit assay-specific biases, TCR repertoire library preparation and sequencing were carried out by different laboratories using diverse techniques. Between about 0.9 and 9 billion PBMCs per donor were obtained by leukapheresis. The study at large found these results: Only blood was sampled, and tissue TCR repertoires likely differ from those in blood. Even with the large sequencing depth, rarefaction of the sorted-subset datasets indicated that sequencing was incomplete. Naive subsets generally had larger estimated clonotype richness than memory subsets did. Higher generation probabilities were observed for clonotypes shared by all four sorted-subset donors than for non-shared clonotypes. Sharing across a handful of donors was observed for approximately 5% of naive CD4, about 3.2% of naive CD8, about 2.3% of memory CD4, and about 0.4% of memory CD8 clonotypes. The genetic and exposure-history diversity represented was limited by the small number of donors. Pairwise subsampling indicated that sequencing depth was expected to affect the degree of clonotype sharing among donors.

After removal of 3 bases from V and 5 bases from J, the junction retains 8 bases not matched to a gene. The CDR3, cysteine through phenylalanine, is 16 amino acids long. This entry keeps only the CDR3 DNA: 48 bases, framed from base 1. CDR1 SEHNR and CDR2 FQNEAQ are derived from the germline V gene (reference sequence). Details on this clone: The target of this receptor is not known. No per-base quality is available; no much larger clone lies one base away.

TCR CDR3 regions were amplified from genomic DNA by multiplex PCR using the deep immunoSEQ assay. Extracted genomic DNA from each cell subset was spread evenly across all wells of several immunoSEQ 96-well plates, with each plate serving as a replicate. For sorted subsets, each replicate PCR was loaded with 200 ng genomic DNA, equivalent to 25,000 to 35,000 T cell genomes. Purified libraries were measured with a Qubit 3.0 fluorometer, size-checked on a Bioanalyzer 2100, and measured again with the KAPA Library Quantification kit. Each immunoSEQ 96-well plate was sequenced on its own single-read 150-cycle Illumina NextSeq 550 flow cell. Under the source paper's analysis protocol: Because the immunoSEQ output included only junctional sequences and no quality scores, the filtering could not be the same as the filtering used for full-length reads. To assign V/J genes and CDR3, sequences were annotated using PyIR, a Python wrapper for IgBLAST v1.9, with IMGT germline references. Reads with weak V/J assignments (E-value above 1e-6), missing CDR3, stop codons, out-of-frame junctions, or ambiguous translated residues were removed. V3J clonotypes were defined by identical inferred V gene, J gene, and CDR3 amino acid sequence. To compute the percentage overlap between repertoires, the number of shared unique clonotypes was divided by the size of the smaller repertoire. Richness of each repertoire was evaluated using RTK rarefaction, the Chao1 estimator, and Recon v2.1 estimates of unobserved clonotypes. For all TCRbeta clonotypes obtained by the gDNA method from a handful of donors, generation probabilities were computed with OLGA. TCRdb limited this immuneACCESS table to in-frame rearrangements with V and J called. A share of clones is missing; checked studies link under half to unresolved V genes, and the rest is unexplained. V, J and clone size were drawn from that table, and D and trimming were deduced from the DNA. This sample lists around 2.3 million clones; around 95% were detected once. 0.13% of the sample is in the top ten clones.

Donors were healthy HIV-negative adults with no recently reported acute infections or vaccinations. Every donor was a Caucasian adult living in Nashville, Tennessee, USA. Magnetic negative selection was used to enrich CD4+ T cells, after which naive cells were positively selected on CD45RA and the negative fraction became the memory subset. Blood was obtained by leukapheresis, after which PBMCs were separated by Ficoll-Histopaque density gradient centrifugation and cryopreserved in liquid nitrogen vapor phase. Purity and quantity of every magnetically sorted T cell population were checked by analytical flow cytometry. Genomic DNA was isolated from every sorted fraction and measured by UV absorbance on a Nanodrop 2000c.

What was sequenced was naive CD4+ T cells sorted from blood. The cell subset or site label, as the study defines it: CD45RA+ positively selected. The rearranged segments are TRBV7-9 and TRBJ2-2, and TRBD2 matches 8 of the central bases. This clonotype originated in a man aged 18 to 35 in good health. In nucleotide form, the sequence is TGTGCCAGCAGCTTGGACCCTGGCGGGGGGACCGGGGAGCTGTTTTTT. Its protein reads: CASSLDPGGGTGELFF.